This T cell receptor (beta chain) derives from a study of cytotoxic CD8 clonotypes in ibrutinib-treated CLL. Regarding the study as a whole: Clonality correlated strongly with circulating CD8+ T cells and exceeded age-matched healthy donors at baseline.

Germline lookup yields CDR1 SEHNR and CDR2 FQNEAQ (reference sequence). V dropped 5 bases and J dropped 8 bases, with 7 bases sitting between them. This CDR3 has 11 residues. Measured with immunoSEQ multiplex PCR; TCRdb has only the in-frame clones, and not every one. The sample holds approximately 67,000 clones, 65% to 85% seen once. Notes on this clone: The antigen remains undetermined.

The chain has TRBV7-9 and TRBJ2-1; D uncertain. This receptor was taken from a human donor with chronic lymphocytic leukemia. The material sequenced was PBMCs, taken at disease progression, from a patient treated with ibrutinib. In DNA form, the CDR3 reads TGTGCCAGCAGCCCCGGCTATGAGCAGTTCTTC. Translated: CASSPGYEQFF.